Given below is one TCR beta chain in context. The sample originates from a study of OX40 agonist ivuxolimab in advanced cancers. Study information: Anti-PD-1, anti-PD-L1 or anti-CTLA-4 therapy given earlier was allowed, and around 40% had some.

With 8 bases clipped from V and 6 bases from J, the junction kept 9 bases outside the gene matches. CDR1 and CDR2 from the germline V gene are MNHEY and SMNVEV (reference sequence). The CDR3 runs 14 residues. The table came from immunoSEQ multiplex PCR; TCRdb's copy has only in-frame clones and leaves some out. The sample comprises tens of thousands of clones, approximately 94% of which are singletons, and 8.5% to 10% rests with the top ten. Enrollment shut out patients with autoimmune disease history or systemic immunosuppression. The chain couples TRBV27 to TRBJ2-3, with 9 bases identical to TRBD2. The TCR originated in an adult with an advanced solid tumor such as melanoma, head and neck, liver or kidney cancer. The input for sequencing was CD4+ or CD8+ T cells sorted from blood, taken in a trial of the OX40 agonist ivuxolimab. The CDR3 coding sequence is TGTGCCAGCGGACTAGCGTCATGGGGGGATACGCAGTATTTT. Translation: CASGLASWGDTQYF.